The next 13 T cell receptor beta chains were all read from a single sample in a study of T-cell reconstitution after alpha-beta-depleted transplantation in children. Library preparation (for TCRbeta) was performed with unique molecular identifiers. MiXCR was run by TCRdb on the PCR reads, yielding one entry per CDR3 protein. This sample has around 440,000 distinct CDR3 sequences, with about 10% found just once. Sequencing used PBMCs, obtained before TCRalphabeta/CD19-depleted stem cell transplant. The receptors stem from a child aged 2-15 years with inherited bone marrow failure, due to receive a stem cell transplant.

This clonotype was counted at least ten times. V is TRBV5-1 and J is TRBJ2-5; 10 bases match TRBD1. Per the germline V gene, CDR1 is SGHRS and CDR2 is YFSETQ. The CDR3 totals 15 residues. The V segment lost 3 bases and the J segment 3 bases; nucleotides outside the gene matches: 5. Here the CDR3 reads CASSSTGTGEETQYF. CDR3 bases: TGCGCCAGCAGCTCTACTGGGACAGGGGAAGAGACCCAGTACTTC.

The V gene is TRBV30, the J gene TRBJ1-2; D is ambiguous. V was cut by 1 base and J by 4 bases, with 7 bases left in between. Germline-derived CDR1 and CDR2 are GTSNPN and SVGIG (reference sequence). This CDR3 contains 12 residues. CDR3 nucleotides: TGTGCCTGGAGTGGACTGAGCTATGGCTACACCTTC. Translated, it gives CAWSGLSYGYTF.

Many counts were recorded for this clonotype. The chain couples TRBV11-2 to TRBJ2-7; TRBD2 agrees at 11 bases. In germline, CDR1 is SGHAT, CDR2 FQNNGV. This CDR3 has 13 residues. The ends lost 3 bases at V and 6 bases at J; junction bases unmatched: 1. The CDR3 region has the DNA TGTGCCAGCAGCTTCACTAGCGGGAGCGAGCAGTACTTC. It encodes CASSFTSGSEQYF.

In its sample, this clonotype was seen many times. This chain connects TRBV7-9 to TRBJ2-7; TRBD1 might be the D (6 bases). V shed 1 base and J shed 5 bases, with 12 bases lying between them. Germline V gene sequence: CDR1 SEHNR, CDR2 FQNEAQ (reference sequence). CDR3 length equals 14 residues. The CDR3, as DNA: TGTGCCAGCAGCTTAGGAGACAGGACAAACGAGCAGTACTTC. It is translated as CASSLGDRTNEQYF.

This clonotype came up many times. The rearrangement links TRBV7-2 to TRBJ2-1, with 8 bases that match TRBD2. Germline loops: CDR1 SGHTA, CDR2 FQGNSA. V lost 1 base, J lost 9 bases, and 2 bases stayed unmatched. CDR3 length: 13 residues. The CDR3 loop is CASSLDRGGEQFF. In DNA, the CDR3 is TGTGCCAGCAGCTTAGATCGGGGGGGTGAGCAGTTCTTC.

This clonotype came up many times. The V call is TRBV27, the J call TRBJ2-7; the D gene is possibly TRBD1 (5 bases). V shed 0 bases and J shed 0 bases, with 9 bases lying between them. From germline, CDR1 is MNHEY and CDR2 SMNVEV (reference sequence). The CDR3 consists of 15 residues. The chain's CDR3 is CASSLSARGSYEQYF. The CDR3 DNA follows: TGTGCCAGCAGTTTATCGGCTAGGGGCTCCTACGAGCAGTACTTC.

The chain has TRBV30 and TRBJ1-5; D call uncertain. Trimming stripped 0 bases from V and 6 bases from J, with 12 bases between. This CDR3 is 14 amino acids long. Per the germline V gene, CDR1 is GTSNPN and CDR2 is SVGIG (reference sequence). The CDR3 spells CAWSVREASQPQHF. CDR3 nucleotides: TGTGCCTGGAGTGTACGGGAGGCCAGTCAGCCCCAGCATTTT.

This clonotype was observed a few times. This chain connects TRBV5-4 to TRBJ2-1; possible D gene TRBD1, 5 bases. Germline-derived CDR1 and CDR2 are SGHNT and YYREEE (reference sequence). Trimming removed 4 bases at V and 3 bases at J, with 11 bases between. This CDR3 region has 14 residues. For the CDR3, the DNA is TGTGCCAGCAGCGTTCAGGGTGACTACAATGAGCAGTTCTTC. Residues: CASSVQGDYNEQFF.

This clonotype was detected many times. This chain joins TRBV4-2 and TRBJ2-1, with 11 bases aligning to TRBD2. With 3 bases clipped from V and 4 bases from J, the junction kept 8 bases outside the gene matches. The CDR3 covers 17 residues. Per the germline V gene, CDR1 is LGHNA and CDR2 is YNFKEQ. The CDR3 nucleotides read TGTGCCAGCAGCCAGGCCACCGGGACTAGCGGTTACAATGAGCAGTTCTTC. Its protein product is CASSQATGTSGYNEQFF.

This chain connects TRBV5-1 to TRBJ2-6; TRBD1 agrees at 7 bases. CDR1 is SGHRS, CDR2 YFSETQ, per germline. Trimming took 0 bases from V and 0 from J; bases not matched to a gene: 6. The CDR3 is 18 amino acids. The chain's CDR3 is CASSLGGTVTSGANVLTF. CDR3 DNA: TGCGCCAGCAGCTTGGGGGGGACAGTGACCTCTGGGGCCAACGTCCTGACTTTC.

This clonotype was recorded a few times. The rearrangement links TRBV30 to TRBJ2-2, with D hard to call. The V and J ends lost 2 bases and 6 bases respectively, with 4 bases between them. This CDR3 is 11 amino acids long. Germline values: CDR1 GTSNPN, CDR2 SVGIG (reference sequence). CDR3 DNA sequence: TGTGCCTGGAGTCTCTCCGGGGAGCTGTTTTTT. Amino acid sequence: CAWSLSGELFF.

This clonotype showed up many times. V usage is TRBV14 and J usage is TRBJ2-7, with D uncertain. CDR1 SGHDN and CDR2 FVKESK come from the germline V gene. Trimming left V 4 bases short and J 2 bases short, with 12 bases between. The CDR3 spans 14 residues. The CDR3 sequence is CASSPLVGPYEQYF. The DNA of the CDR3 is TGTGCCAGCAGCCCCCTTGTAGGACCCTACGAGCAGTACTTC.

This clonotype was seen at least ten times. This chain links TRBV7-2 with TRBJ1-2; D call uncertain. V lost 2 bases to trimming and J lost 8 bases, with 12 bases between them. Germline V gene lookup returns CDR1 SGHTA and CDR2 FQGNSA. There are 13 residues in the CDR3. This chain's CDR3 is CASSLNPRGGYTF. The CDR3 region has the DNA TGTGCCAGCAGCTTAAACCCGAGAGGAGGCTACACCTTC.